The 7 T cell receptor beta chains in this list originate from one sample, sequenced in a study of blood T cell repertoires in COVID-19. The repertoire was sequenced with immunoSEQ multiplex PCR; TCRdb's copy has only in-frame clones and lacks some. Of 200,000 to 300,000 clones listed, roughly 79% were seen once; the top ten hold around 7%. Sequenced: peripheral blood. All receptors come from a woman older than 75 with COVID-19, enrolled during active disease.

A remark on this clone: The same CDR3 is also encoded by other DNA sequences in this sample. This chain connects TRBV18 to TRBJ1-1; TRBD1 matches at 7 bases. Trimming took 3 bases from V and 1 from J; bases not matched to a gene: 5. Germline lookup yields CDR1 KGHSH and CDR2 LQKENI. This CDR3 has 15 amino acids. This CDR3 reads CASSPRGQWNTEAFF. The CDR3 DNA reads as TGTGCCAGCTCACCTCGGGGACAGTGGAACACTGAAGCTTTCTTT.

The chain joins TRBV10-3 to TRBJ1-1, with 7 bases that match TRBD1. This CDR3 contains 14 residues. Per the germline V gene, CDR1 is ENHRY and CDR2 is SYGVKD. V shed 10 bases and J 3 bases; nucleotides not matched to a gene: 11. The CDR3 sequence: CATRSRGQDTEAFF. The CDR3 DNA is TGTGCCACCCGATCGAGGGGGCAGGACACTGAAGCTTTCTTT.

The chain is built from TRBV12-3 or TRBV12-4 and TRBJ1-1; perhaps TRBD1 as D (5 bases). The CDR3 runs 12 residues. V was clipped by 4 bases and J by 10 bases, with 13 bases between them. This CDR3 is CASSWETGRAFF. The CDR3 DNA is TGTGCCAGCAGTTGGGAAACAGGTAGAGCTTTCTTT.

The table lists this clone with a count of one. This rearrangement joins TRBV12-5 to TRBJ2-3; D may be TRBD1 (6 bases). The CDR3 is 14 amino acids. Germline V CDR1 and CDR2: LGHNT, FRNRAP. The V end lost 1 base, the J end lost 3 bases, and 8 bases lay between the germline ends. The CDR3 region is CASGLAGTTDTQYF. The DNA of the CDR3 is TGTGCTAGTGGTTTGGCTGGGACAACAGATACGCAGTATTTT.

The chain combines TRBV7-9 with TRBJ2-1; D remains ambiguous. V was pared by 5 bases and J by 4 bases, with 6 bases between. Germline assignment: CDR1 SEHNR and CDR2 FQNEAQ (reference sequence). CDR3 length: 12 residues. CDR3 sequence (DNA): TGTGCCAGCAGCCTAAATTACAATGAGCAGTTCTTC. It is translated as CASSLNYNEQFF.

In its sample, this clone was seen a few times. This sequence joins TRBV28 and TRBJ1-2; 10 nucleotides align to TRBD1. CDR1 and CDR2 from the germline V gene are MDHEN and SYDVKM. The CDR3 length is 14 residues. V lost 6 bases to trimming and J lost 3 bases; unmatched junction nucleotides: 4. The CDR3: CASRTGGGYYGYTF. CDR3 nucleotide sequence: TGTGCCAGCAGGACAGGGGGCGGGTACTATGGCTACACCTTC.

This chain links TRBV5-4 with TRBJ1-2, with a possible D match to TRBD1 (6 bases). The CDR3 covers 13 residues. Germline V gene data show CDR1 as SGHNT and CDR2 as YYREEE (reference sequence). V was shortened by 4 bases and J by 1 base, with 8 bases between the two germline ends. The CDR3 loop reads CASSRDNNYGYTF. CDR3 coding DNA: TGTGCCAGCAGCCGGGACAATAACTATGGCTACACCTTC. The full variable domain, in which reference TRBV5-4 and TRBJ1-2 provide the parts outside the CDR3, is ETGVTQSPTHLIKTRGQQVTLRCSSQSGHNTVSWYQQALGQGPQFIFQYYREEENGRGNFPPRFSGLQFPNYSSELNVNALELDDSALYLCASSRDNNYGYTFGSGTRLTVV.